This T cell receptor beta chain came from a study of regulatory T cells in long-lasting Graves disease. Researchers made TCR beta libraries by using iRepertoire HTBI primers and running Arm-PCR on CDR3 regions. A single record per CDR3 protein comes from TCRdb applying MiXCR to the multiplex PCR reads. The table shows hundreds of thousands of distinct CDR3 sequences, with about 16% occurring only once. This clonotype was seen only a few times. The time point: newly diagnosed GD, antithyroid drugs for less than 3 months. Extracted RNA from PBMCs served as the source of the TCR library. V lost 3 bases to trimming and J lost 0 bases, with 11 bases between them. This CDR3 has 16 residues. Germline V CDR1 and CDR2: LGHDT, YNNKEL (reference sequence). These sequences were also reported in another study, on T cells in Graves' hyperthyroidism and ophthalmopathy.

The source of this sequence is a young man with Graves disease. V and J are TRBV3-1 and TRBJ1-4; D perhaps matches TRBD1 (5 bases). The starting material was peripheral blood mononuclear cells (PBMCs), obtained at new diagnosis, from a patient treated with antithyroid drugs. CDR3: CASSHRQTATNEKLFF. The CDR3 nucleotides are TGTGCCAGCAGCCACCGACAGACTGCAACTAATGAAAAACTGTTTTTT.